Listed below are T cell receptor beta chains from one sample, sequenced in a study of cytomegalovirus exposure and HLA in healthy donors. Generated by immunoSEQ multiplex PCR, the TCRdb table keeps only in-frame clones and is missing some. The sample carries about 170,000 clones, roughly 70% recorded once. The sequencing input was PBMCs. Source of these receptors: a woman aged 45 to 65 in good health and CMV-seropositive. Both conserved end residues are part of each CDR3. Fields, in order: CDR3 length, clone size, D gene, V gene, J gene, CDR3 DNA, CDR3 protein. A D gene is named only where the DNA matches it firmly. Only part of the rows carry a size: once, few, many, or a class if the clone is expanded.

15	.	TRBD1	TRBV5-1	TRBJ2-4	TGCGCCAGCAGCGCCTCCGGGACAGGGGTGAACATTCAGTACTTC	CASSASGTGVNIQYF
14	.	TRBD2	TRBV9	TRBJ2-1	TGTGCCAGCAGCGTTAGCGGGGGAAACAATGAGCAGTTCTTC	CASSVSGGNNEQFF
15	.	.	TRBV7-9	TRBJ1-4	TGTGCCAGCAGCATCAACAGGGCATTTCCGGAAAAACTGTTTTTT	CASSINRAFPEKLFF
15	few	TRBD1	TRBV5-4	TRBJ2-7	TGTGCCAGCAGCAATCCGGGACAGGGTCTTAACGAGCAGTACTTC	CASSNPGQGLNEQYF
15	.	TRBD1	TRBV2	TRBJ1-4	TGTGCCAGCAGTGGGACAGGGGCTATTAGTGAAAAACTGTTTTTT	CASSGTGAISEKLFF
14	once	.	TRBV5-1	TRBJ1-5	TGCGCCAGCAGCTTGGACAATAGCAATCAGCCCCAGCATTTT	CASSLDNSNQPQHF
14	.	.	TRBV9	TRBJ2-7	TGTGCCAGCAGCGTAGACGGGTACTTCTACGAGCAGTACTTC	CASSVDGYFYEQYF
13	.	.	TRBV5-6	TRBJ1-1	TGTGCCAGCAGCTTAGGCGGCCCGACTGAAGCTTTCTTT	CASSLGGPTEAFF
14	.	TRBD1	TRBV7-9	TRBJ1-4	TGTGCCAGCAGCCGGACAGGGACTAATGAAAAACTGTTTTTT	CASSRTGTNEKLFF
12	few	.	TRBV12-5	TRBJ1-1	TGTGCTAGTGGTTTGAGCACCCCTGAAGCTTTCTTT	CASGLSTPEAFF
15	.	.	TRBV4-1	TRBJ1-1	TGCGCCAGCAGCCAAGAGGGACGGGGGGCGCGAACGGCTTTCTTT	CASSQEGRGARTAFF
16	.	.	TRBV6-1	TRBJ1-4	TGTGCCAGCAGTGAAGCGAGCCCTGCGACCCGGGGAAAACTGTTTTTT	CASSEASPATRGKLFF
13	.	.	TRBV29-1	TRBJ1-1	TGCAGCGTTGAGAAGACAGGTTCAGGAGGAGCTTTCTTT	CSVEKTGSGGAFF
11	.	.	TRBV5-1	TRBJ1-1	TGCGCCAGCAGCATACAGGGCCAAGCTTTCTTT	CASSIQGQAFF
14	.	TRBD1	TRBV7-9	TRBJ1-2	TGTGCCAGCAGCTACAACAGGGGAGGCTATGGCTACACCTTC	CASSYNRGGYGYTF
17	.	.	TRBV6-1	TRBJ1-5	TGTGCCAGCAGTGAAGCGTCCTACCAACGGGGCAATCAGCCCCAGCATTTT	CASSEASYQRGNQPQHF
16	.	TRBD2	TRBV11-2	TRBJ2-7	TGTGCCAGCAGCTGGAGCGGTCGGGGGGGCACCTACGAGCAGTACTTC	CASSWSGRGGTYEQYF
16	.	TRBD2	TRBV10-2	TRBJ2-5	TGCGCCACCAGGATACTGGGACTAGGGGGAGGAGAGACCCAGTACTTC	CATRILGLGGGETQYF
16	.	TRBD2	TRBV15	TRBJ2-4	TGTGCCACCAGCAGAGGAAAAACTAGCGTCGAAAACATTCAGTACTTC	CATSRGKTSVENIQYF
14	.	TRBD1	TRBV19	TRBJ1-1	TGTGCCAGTAGTTTCTCGGGACAGGGCACTGAAGCTTTCTTT	CASSFSGQGTEAFF
13	.	.	TRBV2	TRBJ1-1	TGTGCCAGCATAAAGGGGGGGACGAGTGAAGCTTTCTTT	CASIKGGTSEAFF
14	.	.	TRBV27	TRBJ1-6	TGTGCCAGCAGTACCCTCGGGACTGTCTCACCCCTCCACTTT	CASSTLGTVSPLHF
16	.	TRBD2	TRBV4-2	TRBJ2-2	TGTGCCAGCAGCTTTGAGCGGGGGGGCCAGGGCGGGGAGCTGTTTTTT	CASSFERGGQGGELFF
20	.	TRBD1	TRBV5-8	TRBJ1-6	TGTGCCAGCAGCCCGGGGTCAGGGGGCGGGCTCGGCTCCTATAATTCACCCCTCCACTTT	CASSPGSGGGLGSYNSPLHF
16	few	.	TRBV25-1	TRBJ1-5	TGTGCCAGCAGTGGGGGGACATCCGTTGGCAATCAGCCCCAGCATTTT	CASSGGTSVGNQPQHF
16	.	TRBD1	TRBV7-9	TRBJ1-2	TGTGCCAGCAGCTTTCAAAACAGGGGTCTACGGTATGGCTACACCTTC	CASSFQNRGLRYGYTF
15	.	TRBD1	TRBV28	TRBJ1-5	TGTGCCAGCTGCGGAGACAGGGCCAGCAATCAGCCCCAGCATTTT	CASCGDRASNQPQHF
14	.	TRBD2	TRBV5-1	TRBJ2-1	TGCGCCAGCAGCACCGGGGGGGAAAACAATGAGCAGTTCTTC	CASSTGGENNEQFF
14	few	TRBD2	TRBV5-4	TRBJ2-7	TGTGCCAGCAGCCCGGGGGGGACTAAAAGTGAGCAGTACTTC	CASSPGGTKSEQYF
15	.	TRBD1	TRBV6-6	TRBJ1-2	TGTGCCAGCAGTTCCCCGGGACAGGGGGCTCATGGCTACACCTTC	CASSSPGQGAHGYTF
16	.	TRBD1	TRBV19	TRBJ1-3	TGTGCCAGTAGTCCCGGACAGGTTTACTCTGGAAACACCATATATTTT	CASSPGQVYSGNTIYF
15	.	TRBD2	TRBV7-9	TRBJ2-3	TGTGCCAGCCCCTCTCCCCGGGGGGGAGCAGATACGCAGTATTTT	CASPSPRGGADTQYF
16	few	TRBD1	TRBV4-1	TRBJ1-1	TGCGCCAGCAGCCCGGGACAGGGGAGAGGTCGGGCTGAAGCTTTCTTT	CASSPGQGRGRAEAFF
16	.	.	TRBV10-3	TRBJ2-6	TGTGCCATCAGGTCGGGACTCACCTCTGGGGCCAACGTCCTGACTTTC	CAIRSGLTSGANVLTF
14	.	TRBD2	TRBV5-4	TRBJ2-1	TGTGCCAGCAGCCCAGCGGGGGGCCTCAATGAGCAGTTCTTC	CASSPAGGLNEQFF
12	once	.	TRBV6-6	TRBJ2-7	TGTGCCAGCAGTGGAGAGCCCTACGAGCAGTACTTC	CASSGEPYEQYF
13	few	.	TRBV14	TRBJ1-2	TGTGCCAGCAGCCCCTCCTTGAACTATGGCTACACCTTC	CASSPSLNYGYTF
15	.	.	TRBV7-2	TRBJ2-7	TGTGCCAGCAGCTTAGGACAGCCCCTATCCTACGAGCAGTACTTC	CASSLGQPLSYEQYF
12	.	.	TRBV6-5	TRBJ2-3	TGTGCCAGCAGTCCCAGCTTGGGCACGCAGTATTTT	CASSPSLGTQYF
12	.	.	TRBV6-1	TRBJ2-2	TGTGCCAGCACCCTTAACACCGGGGAGCTGTTTTTT	CASTLNTGELFF
20	once	TRBD2	TRBV4-1	TRBJ2-5	TGCGCCAGCAGCCAAGCTTTTTTTGGGACTAGCGGAGACGCTGAAGAGACCCAGTACTTC	CASSQAFFGTSGDAEETQYF
14	.	TRBD1	TRBV7-3	TRBJ2-5	TGTGCCAGCAGCTTAAATCAGGGGGCGGGGACCCAGTACTTC	CASSLNQGAGTQYF
13	.	.	TRBV2	TRBJ2-3	TGTGCCAGCAGTGTACTAGCTCCGAATACGCAGTATTTT	CASSVLAPNTQYF
16	.	.	TRBV12-5	TRBJ1-6	TGTGCTAGTGGTTTGGGGCCCGCGGGGATTATGACACCCCTCCACTTT	CASGLGPAGIMTPLHF
16	once	.	TRBV5-1	TRBJ1-3	TGCGCCAGCAGCCCGAAGGACAGCCGCTCTGGAAACACCATATATTTT	CASSPKDSRSGNTIYF
17	few	TRBD1	TRBV7-9	TRBJ2-7	TGTGCCAGCAGCTCCAACGAACGGACAGGGGGCTATGACGAGCAGTACTTC	CASSSNERTGGYDEQYF
18	.	TRBD2	TRBV5-1	TRBJ2-2	TGCGCCAGCAGCACGACCGGACTAGCGGGTCGCATGACCGGGGAGCTGTTTTTT	CASSTTGLAGRMTGELFF